Each of the 10 T cell receptor beta chains below was sequenced from the same sample in a study of sequential checkpoint blockade in melanoma. Stated treatment: randomized to nivolumab then ipilimumab (arm A) or the reverse (arm B). Libraries were prepared by immunoSEQ multiplex PCR; TCRdb keeps only in-frame clonotypes and omits some of them. The table records approximately 28,000 clones, less than 90% of them present only once. The source material was CD8+ T cells sorted from blood (inferred from file names), sampled from a patient given nivolumab and ipilimumab in sequence. These receptors originate from a human donor with melanoma.

The genes are TRBV7-3 and TRBJ2-7; possibly TRBD1 for D (6 bases). V gave up 6 bases and J gave up 3 bases, with 15 bases separating them. Per germline, CDR1 SGHTA and CDR2 FQGTGA. This CDR3 comprises 14 residues. The CDR3, as DNA: TGTGCCAGCAGTCCCGAGGGGGTTGGCTACGAGCAGTACTTC. This sequence encodes CASSPEGVGYEQYF.

V gene TRBV5-1 combines with J gene TRBJ2-3; TRBD2 aligns across 11 bases. Losses at the gene ends were 5 bases for V and 5 bases for J; bases not matched to a gene: 13. CDR3 length equals 17 residues. Germline assignment: CDR1 SGHRS and CDR2 YFSETQ. CDR3 protein: CASRDETSGSGGDTQYF. CDR3 nucleotide sequence: TGCGCCAGCAGGGATGAAACTAGCGGGAGTGGAGGAGATACGCAGTATTTT.

The J gene is TRBJ2-1, the V gene TRBV13, with TRBD2 identical over 10 bases. This CDR3 has 17 residues. Germline trimming cut 5 bases from V and 8 bases from J; bases unmatched to any gene: 15. In germline, CDR1 is PRHDT, CDR2 FYEKMQ (reference sequence). The CDR3 here is CASSTAAISGRADEQFF. CDR3 DNA: TGTGCCAGCAGCACAGCCGCTATCAGCGGGAGGGCGGATGAGCAGTTCTTC.

V usage is TRBV27 and J usage is TRBJ2-7; perhaps TRBD1 as D (6 bases). This CDR3 has 13 amino acids. Trimming took off 3 bases at V and 0 bases at J, with 6 bases between the two ends. CDR1 is MNHEY, CDR2 SMNVEV, per germline (reference sequence). The chain's CDR3 is CASSLDSSYEQYF. CDR3 sequence (DNA): TGTGCCAGCAGTTTGGACAGCTCCTACGAGCAGTACTTC.

This clone came up once. CDR3 in DNA: TGTGCCAGCCAGTCGGGTAACCACAATCAGCCCCAGCATTTT. This encodes CASQSGNHNQPQHF. The V call is TRBV7-9, the J call TRBJ1-5; the D is unclear. V was pared by 8 bases and J by 3 bases, with 14 bases between. Per the germline V gene, CDR1 is SEHNR and CDR2 is FQNEAQ (reference sequence). The CDR3 totals 14 residues.

The V and J genes are TRBV27 and TRBJ2-7; 9 bases agree with TRBD1. Germline values: CDR1 MNHEY, CDR2 SMNVEV (reference sequence). The junction had 4 bases not matched to a gene; V was cut back by 2 bases and J by 5 bases. This CDR3 has 14 residues. CDR3 sequence: CASSLTTGGNEQYV. For the CDR3, the DNA is TGTGCCAGCAGTTTAACGACAGGGGGAAACGAGCAGTACGTC.

The genes are TRBV6-5 and TRBJ2-1, with 9 bases identical to TRBD1. Germline-derived CDR1 and CDR2 are MNHEY and SVGAGI. J lost 3 bases, V lost 6 bases, and 6 bases had no gene match. This CDR3 spans 15 amino acids. Here the CDR3 reads CASRSGTGYYNEQFF. CDR3 coding DNA: TGTGCCAGCAGATCCGGGACAGGGTACTACAATGAGCAGTTCTTC.

This sequence joins TRBV4-3 and TRBJ2-1; 8 bases match TRBD1. CDR1 is LGHNA, CDR2 YSLEER, per germline. This CDR3 contains 17 residues. J gave up 7 bases and V 2 bases, and 13 bases lay outside the gene matches. The CDR3 bases are TGCGCCAGCAGCCAAACGCCTAGCAGGGGGCCTAGGAATGAGCAGTTCTTC. Translated: CASSQTPSRGPRNEQFF.

J is TRBJ2-7 and V is TRBV15; 9 bases agree with TRBD2. The CDR3 spans 15 residues. Per the germline V gene, CDR1 is LNHNV and CDR2 is YYDKDF (reference sequence). V shed 5 bases and J 3 bases; nucleotides not matched to a gene: 8. The CDR3 sequence: CATSGTGTSFYEQYF. CDR3 bases: TGTGCCACCAGCGGAACCGGGACTAGCTTCTACGAGCAGTACTTC. The variable domain in full, with the rest retrieved from reference TRBV15 and TRBJ2-7, is DAMVIQNPRYQVTQFGKPVTLSCSQTLNHNVMYWYQQKSSQAPKLLFHYYDKDFNNEADTPDNFQSRRPNTSFCFLDIRSPGLGDTAMYLCATSGTGTSFYEQYFGPGTRLTVT.

The V gene is TRBV2, the J gene TRBJ1-4, with 10 nucleotides matching TRBD1. The J segment lost 8 bases and the V segment lost 3 bases, leaving 6 bases of the junction unmatched. CDR3 length: 15 amino acids. Germline assignment: CDR1 SNHLY and CDR2 FYNNEI. Here the CDR3 DNA reads TGTGCCAGCAGTGAGTTAGACAGGGGGCCCGAAAAACTGTTTTTT. This translates into CASSELDRGPEKLFF.